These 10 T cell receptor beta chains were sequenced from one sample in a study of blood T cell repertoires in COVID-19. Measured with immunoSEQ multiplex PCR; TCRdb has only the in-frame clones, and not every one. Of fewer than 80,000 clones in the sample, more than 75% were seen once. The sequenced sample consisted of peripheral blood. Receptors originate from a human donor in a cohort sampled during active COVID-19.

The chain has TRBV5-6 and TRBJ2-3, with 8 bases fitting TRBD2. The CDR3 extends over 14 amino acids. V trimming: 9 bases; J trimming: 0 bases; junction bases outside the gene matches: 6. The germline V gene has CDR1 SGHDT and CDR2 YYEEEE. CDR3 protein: CATSSGVSTDTQYF. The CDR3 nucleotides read TGTGCCACGAGTAGCGGGGTCAGCACAGATACGCAGTATTTT.

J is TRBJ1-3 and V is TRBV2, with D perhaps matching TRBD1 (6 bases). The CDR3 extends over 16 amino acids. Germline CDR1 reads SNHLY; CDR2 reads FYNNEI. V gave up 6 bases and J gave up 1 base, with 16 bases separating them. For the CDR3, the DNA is TGTGCCAGCAGCAACCGGGACATCAGATCTGGAAACACCATATATTTT. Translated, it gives CASSNRDIRSGNTIYF.

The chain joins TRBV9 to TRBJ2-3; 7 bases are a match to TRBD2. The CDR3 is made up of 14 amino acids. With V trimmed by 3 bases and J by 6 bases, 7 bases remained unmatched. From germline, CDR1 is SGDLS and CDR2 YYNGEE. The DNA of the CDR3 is TGTGCCAGCAGCGGGACTAGTAATCCTGATACGCAGTATTTT. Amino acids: CASSGTSNPDTQYF.

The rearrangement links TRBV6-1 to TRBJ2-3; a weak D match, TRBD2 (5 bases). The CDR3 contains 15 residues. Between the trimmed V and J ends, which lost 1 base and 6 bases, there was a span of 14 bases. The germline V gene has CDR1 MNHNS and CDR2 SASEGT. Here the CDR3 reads CASSEDLGSGDTQYF. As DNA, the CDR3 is TGTGCCAGCAGTGAAGATTTGGGGTCGGGGGATACGCAGTATTTT.

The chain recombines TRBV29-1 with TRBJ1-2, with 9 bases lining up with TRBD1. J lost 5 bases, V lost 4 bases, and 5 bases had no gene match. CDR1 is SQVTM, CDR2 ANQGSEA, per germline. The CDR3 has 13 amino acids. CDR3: CSVVGTGRYGYTF. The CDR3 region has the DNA TGCAGCGTTGTAGGGACAGGGCGATATGGCTACACCTTC.

CDR3 loop: CASSLGQYTGELFF. CDR3 bases: TGTGCCAGCAGCCTCGGACAGTACACCGGGGAGCTGTTTTTT. J is TRBJ2-2 and V is TRBV7-9; maybe TRBD1 (6 bases). Germline CDR1 and CDR2: SEHNR and FQNEAQ (reference sequence). Trimming stripped 5 bases from V and 3 bases from J, with 10 bases between. This CDR3 contains 14 residues.

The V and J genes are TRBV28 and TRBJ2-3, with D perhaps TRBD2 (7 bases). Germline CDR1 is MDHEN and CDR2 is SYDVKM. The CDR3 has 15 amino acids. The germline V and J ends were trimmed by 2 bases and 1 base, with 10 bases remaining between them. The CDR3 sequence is CASSLGGAGTDTQYF. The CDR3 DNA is TGTGCCAGCAGTTTAGGGGGGGCCGGCACAGATACGCAGTATTTT.

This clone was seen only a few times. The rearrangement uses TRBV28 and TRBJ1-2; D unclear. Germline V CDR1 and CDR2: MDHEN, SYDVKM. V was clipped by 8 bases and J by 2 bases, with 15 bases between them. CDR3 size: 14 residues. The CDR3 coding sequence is TGTGCCAGCGGAGGTCTCAGAGGCAACTATGGCTACACCTTC. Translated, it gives CASGGLRGNYGYTF.

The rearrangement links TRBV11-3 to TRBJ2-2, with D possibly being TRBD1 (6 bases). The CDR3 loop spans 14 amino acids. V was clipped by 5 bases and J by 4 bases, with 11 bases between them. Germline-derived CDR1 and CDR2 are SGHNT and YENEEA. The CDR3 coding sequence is TGTGCCAGCAGCACAACGACAGGCACCGGGGAGCTGTTTTTT. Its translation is CASSTTTGTGELFF.

The CDR3 DNA is TGTGCCAGCAGCTCCTACAGGGTTACTAATGAAAAACTGTTTTTT. Protein product: CASSSYRVTNEKLFF. The rearrangement links TRBV5-6 to TRBJ1-4; D is possibly TRBD1 (6 bases). This CDR3 region has 15 residues. In germline, CDR1 is SGHDT, CDR2 YYEEEE. The ends were cut back, 3 bases at V and 2 bases at J, with 11 bases in the middle.